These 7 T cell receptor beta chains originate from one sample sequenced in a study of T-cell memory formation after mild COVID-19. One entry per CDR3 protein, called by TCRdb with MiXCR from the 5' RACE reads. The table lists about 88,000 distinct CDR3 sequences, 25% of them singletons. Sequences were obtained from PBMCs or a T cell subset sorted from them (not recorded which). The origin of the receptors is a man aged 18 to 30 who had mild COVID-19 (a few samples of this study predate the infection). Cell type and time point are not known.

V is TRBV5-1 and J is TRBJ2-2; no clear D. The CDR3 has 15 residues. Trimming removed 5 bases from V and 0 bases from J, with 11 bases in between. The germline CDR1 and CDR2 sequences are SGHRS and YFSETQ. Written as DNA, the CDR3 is TGCGCCAGCAGGCAGGTGGCCGCGAACACCGGGGAGCTGTTTTTT. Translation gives CASRQVAANTGELFF.

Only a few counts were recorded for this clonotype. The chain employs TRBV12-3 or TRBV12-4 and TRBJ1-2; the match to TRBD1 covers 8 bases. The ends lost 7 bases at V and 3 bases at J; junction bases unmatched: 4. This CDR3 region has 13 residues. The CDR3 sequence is CASKTGDDYGYTF. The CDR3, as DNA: TGTGCCAGCAAGACAGGGGACGACTATGGCTACACCTTC.

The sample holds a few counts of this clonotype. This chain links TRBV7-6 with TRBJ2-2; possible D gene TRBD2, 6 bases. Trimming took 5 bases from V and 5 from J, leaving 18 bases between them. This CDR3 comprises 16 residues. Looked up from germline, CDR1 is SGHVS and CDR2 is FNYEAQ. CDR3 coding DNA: TGTGCCAGCAGCCCAGAGCGATATGGGAGGACCGGGGAGCTGTTTTTT. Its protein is CASSPERYGRTGELFF. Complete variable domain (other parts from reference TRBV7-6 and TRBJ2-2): GAGVSQSPRYKVTKRGQDVALRCDPISGHVSLYWYRQALGQGPEFLTYFNYEAQQDKSGLPNDRFSAERPEGSISTLTIQRTEQRDSAMYRCASSPERYGRTGELFFGEGSRLTVL.

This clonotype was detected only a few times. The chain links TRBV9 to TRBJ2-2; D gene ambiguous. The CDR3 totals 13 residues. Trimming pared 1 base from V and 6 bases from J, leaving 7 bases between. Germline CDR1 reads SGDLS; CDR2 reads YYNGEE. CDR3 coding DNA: TGTGCCAGCAGCGTATCTGAGCCCGGGGAGCTGTTTTTT. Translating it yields CASSVSEPGELFF.

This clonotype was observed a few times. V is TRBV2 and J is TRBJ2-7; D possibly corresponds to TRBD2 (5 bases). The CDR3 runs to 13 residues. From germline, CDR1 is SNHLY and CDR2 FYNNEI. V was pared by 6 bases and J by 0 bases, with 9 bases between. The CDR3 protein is CASRARGSYEQYF. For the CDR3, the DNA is TGTGCCAGCAGGGCCCGGGGCTCCTACGAGCAGTACTTC.

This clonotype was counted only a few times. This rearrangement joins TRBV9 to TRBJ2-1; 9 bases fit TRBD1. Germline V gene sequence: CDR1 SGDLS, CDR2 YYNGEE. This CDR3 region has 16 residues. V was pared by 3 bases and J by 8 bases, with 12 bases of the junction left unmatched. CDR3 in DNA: TGTGCCAGCAGCGCGGTAGGGACAGGGAGTTCTTATGAGCAGTTCTTC. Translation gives CASSAVGTGSSYEQFF.

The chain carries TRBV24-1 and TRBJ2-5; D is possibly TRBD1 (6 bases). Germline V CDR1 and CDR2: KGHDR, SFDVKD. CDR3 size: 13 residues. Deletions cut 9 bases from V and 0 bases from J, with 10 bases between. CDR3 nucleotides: TGTGCCACCGGCCGGGACAACCAAGAGACCCAGTACTTC. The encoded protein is CATGRDNQETQYF.